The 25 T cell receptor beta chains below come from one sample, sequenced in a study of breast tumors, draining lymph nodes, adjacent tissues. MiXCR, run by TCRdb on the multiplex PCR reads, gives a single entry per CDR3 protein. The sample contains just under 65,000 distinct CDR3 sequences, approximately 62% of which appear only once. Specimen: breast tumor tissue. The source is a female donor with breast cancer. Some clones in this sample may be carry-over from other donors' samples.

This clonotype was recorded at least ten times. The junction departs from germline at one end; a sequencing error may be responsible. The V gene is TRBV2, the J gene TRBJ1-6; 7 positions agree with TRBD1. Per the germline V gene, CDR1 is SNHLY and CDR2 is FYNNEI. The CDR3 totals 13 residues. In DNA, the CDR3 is TGTGCCAGCAGTGAGGGACAGAAATCACCCCCCCACTTT. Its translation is CASSEGQKSPPHF.

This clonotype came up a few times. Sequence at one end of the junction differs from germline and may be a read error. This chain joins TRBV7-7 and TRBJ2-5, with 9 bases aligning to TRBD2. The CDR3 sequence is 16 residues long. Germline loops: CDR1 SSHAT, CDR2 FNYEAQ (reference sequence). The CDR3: CASSLGGISGSETQYF. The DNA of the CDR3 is TGTGCTAGCAGCTTAGGGGGGATTAGCGGGAGTGAGACCCAGTACTTC.

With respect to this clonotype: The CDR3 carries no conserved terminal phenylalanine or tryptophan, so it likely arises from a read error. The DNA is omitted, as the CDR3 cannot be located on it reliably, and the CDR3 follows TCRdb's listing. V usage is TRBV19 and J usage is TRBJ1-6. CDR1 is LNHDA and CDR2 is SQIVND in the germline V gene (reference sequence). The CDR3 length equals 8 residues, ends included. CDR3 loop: CASSFGTS.

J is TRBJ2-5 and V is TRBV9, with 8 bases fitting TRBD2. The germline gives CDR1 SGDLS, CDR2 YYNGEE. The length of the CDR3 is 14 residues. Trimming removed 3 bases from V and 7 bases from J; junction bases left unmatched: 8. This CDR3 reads CASSGDERGLTQYF. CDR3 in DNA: TGTGCCAGCAGCGGGGACGAGCGGGGGTTGACCCAGTACTTC.

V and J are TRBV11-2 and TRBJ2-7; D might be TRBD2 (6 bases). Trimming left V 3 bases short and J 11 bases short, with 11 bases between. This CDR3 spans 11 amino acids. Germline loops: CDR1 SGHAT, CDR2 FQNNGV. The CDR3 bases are TGTGCCAGCAGCTTCAGTACTAGCAAGTACTTC. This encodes CASSFSTSKYF.

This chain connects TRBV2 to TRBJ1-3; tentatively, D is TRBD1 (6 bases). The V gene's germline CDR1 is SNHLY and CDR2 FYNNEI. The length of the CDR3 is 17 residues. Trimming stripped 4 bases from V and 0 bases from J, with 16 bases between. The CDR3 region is CASSAKDRLNSGNTIYF. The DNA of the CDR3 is TGTGCCAGCAGTGCTAAAGACAGGTTAAACTCTGGAAACACCATATATTTT.

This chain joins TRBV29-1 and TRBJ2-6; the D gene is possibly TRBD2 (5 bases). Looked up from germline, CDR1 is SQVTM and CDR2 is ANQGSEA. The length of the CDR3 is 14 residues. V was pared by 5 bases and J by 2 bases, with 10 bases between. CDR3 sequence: CSVREGTGANVLTF. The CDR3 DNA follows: TGCAGCGTTCGTGAGGGAACTGGGGCCAACGTCCTGACTTTC.

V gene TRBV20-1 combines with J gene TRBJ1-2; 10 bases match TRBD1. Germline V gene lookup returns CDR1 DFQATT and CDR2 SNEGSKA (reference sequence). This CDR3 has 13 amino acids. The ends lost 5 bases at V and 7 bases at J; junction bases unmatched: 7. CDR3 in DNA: TGCAGTGCTGGGACAGGGGATAAGGTTGGCTACACCTTC. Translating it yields CSAGTGDKVGYTF.

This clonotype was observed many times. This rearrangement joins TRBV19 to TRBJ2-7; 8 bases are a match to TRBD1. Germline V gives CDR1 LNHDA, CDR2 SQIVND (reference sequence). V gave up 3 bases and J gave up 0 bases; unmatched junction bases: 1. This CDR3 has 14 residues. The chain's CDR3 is CASSMQGASYEQYF. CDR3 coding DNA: TGTGCCAGTAGTATGCAGGGGGCCTCCTACGAGCAGTACTTC.

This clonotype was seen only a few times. CDR3 DNA sequence: TGTGCCTGGAGTGTACTAGGCGGTGAAAAACTGTTTTTT. The encoded protein is CAWSVLGGEKLFF. V usage is TRBV30 and J usage is TRBJ1-4; D gene ambiguous. CDR3 length: 13 amino acids. V lost 0 bases, J lost 7 bases, and 9 bases lay in between. Germline CDR1 is GTSNPN and CDR2 is SVGIG (reference sequence).

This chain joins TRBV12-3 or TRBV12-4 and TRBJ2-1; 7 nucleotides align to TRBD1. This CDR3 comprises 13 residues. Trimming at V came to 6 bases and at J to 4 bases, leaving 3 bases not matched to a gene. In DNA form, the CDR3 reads TGTGCCAGCAGAAGGGACAGATACAATGAGCAGTTCTTC. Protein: CASRRDRYNEQFF.

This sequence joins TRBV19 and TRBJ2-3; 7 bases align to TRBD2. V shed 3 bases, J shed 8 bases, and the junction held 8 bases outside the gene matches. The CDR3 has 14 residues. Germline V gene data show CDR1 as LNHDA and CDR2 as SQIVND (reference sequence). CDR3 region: CASSMGGRGGTQYF. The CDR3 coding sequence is TGTGCCAGTAGTATGGGAGGGCGCGGAGGTACGCAGTATTTT. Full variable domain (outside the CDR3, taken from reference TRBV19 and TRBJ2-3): DGGITQSPKYLFRKEGQNVTLSCEQNLNHDAMYWYRQDPGQGLRLIYYSQIVNDFQKGDIAEGYSVSREKKESFPLTVTSAQKNPTAFYLCASSMGGRGGTQYFGPGTRLTVL.

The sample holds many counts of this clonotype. The CDR3 sequence is CATSRLLEFGYTF. The CDR3 coding sequence is TGTGCCACCAGCAGACTCCTGGAGTTTGGCTACACCTTC. The chain recombines TRBV15 with TRBJ1-2; no clear D gene. This CDR3 has 13 residues. The germline V gene has CDR1 LNHNV and CDR2 YYDKDF (reference sequence). V gave up 2 bases and J gave up 7 bases, with 11 bases separating them.

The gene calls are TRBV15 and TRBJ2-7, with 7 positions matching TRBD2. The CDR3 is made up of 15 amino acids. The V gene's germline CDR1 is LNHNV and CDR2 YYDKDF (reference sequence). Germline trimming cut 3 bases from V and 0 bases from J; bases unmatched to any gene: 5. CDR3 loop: CATSRGGSSSYEQYF. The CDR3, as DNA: TGTGCCACCAGCAGGGGCGGGAGTTCCTCCTACGAGCAGTACTTC.

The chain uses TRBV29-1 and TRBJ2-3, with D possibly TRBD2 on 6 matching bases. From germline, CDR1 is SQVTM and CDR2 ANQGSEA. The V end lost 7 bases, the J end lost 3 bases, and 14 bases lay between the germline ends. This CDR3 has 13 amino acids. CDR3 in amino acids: CSARLDGTDTQYF. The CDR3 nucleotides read TGCAGCGCACGACTAGATGGAACAGATACGCAGTATTTT.

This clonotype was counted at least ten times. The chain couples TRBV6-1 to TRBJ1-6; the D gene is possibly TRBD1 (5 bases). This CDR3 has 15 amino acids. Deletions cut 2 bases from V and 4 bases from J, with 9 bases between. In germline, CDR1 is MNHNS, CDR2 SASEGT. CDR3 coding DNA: TGTGCCAGCAGTGAAAAGGACACTTATAATTCACCCCTCCACTTT. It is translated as CASSEKDTYNSPLHF.

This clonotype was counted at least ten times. The CDR3 region is CASSLLLAGGYNEQFF. In DNA form, the CDR3 reads TGCGCCAGCAGCTTGTTACTAGCGGGGGGGTACAATGAGCAGTTCTTC. The rearrangement uses TRBV5-1 and TRBJ2-1, with 13 bases aligning to TRBD2. The CDR3 has 16 residues. Germline V CDR1 and CDR2: SGHRS, YFSETQ. Trimming cost V 1 base and J 4 bases; bases outside gene matches: 2.

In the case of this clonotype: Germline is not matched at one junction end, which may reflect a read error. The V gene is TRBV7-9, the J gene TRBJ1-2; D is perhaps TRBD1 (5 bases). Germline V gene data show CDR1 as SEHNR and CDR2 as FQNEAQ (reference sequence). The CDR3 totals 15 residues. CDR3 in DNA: TGTGCCAGCAGTGCGGGGCTAGCTGACTACTATGGCTACCCCTTC. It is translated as CASSAGLADYYGYPF.

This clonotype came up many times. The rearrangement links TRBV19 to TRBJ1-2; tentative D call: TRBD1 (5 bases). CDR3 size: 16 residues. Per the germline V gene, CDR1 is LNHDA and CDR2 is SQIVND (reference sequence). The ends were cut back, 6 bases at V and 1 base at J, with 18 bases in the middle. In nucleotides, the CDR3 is TGTGCCAGTAGAACCGGACAAGCTATACGTAACTATGGCTACACCTTC. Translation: CASRTGQAIRNYGYTF.

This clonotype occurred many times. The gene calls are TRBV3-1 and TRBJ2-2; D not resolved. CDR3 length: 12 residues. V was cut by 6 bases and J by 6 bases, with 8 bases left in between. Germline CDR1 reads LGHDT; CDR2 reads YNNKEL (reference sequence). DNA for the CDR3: TGTGCCAGCAGGGCGCCGGCCGGGGAGCTGTTTTTT. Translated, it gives CASRAPAGELFF.

CDR3 nucleotides: TGCGCCAGCAGTAGGGGTCCGATGCAAGAGACCCAGTACTTC. Residues: CASSRGPMQETQYF. V is TRBV10-2 and J is TRBJ2-5; the D gene is possibly TRBD1 (5 bases). This CDR3 has 14 residues. Deletions cut 5 bases from V and 2 bases from J, with 12 bases between. CDR1 is WSHSY, CDR2 SAAADI, per germline.

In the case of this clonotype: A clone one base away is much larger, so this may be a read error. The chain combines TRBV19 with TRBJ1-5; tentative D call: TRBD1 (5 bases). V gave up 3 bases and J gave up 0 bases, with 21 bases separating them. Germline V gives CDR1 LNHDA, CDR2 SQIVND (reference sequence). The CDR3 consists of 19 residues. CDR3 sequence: CASSIGLGRDSCSNQPQHF. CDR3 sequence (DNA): TGTGCCAGTAGTATCGGTCTGGGACGGGACTCTTGTAGCAATCAGCCCCAGCATTTT.

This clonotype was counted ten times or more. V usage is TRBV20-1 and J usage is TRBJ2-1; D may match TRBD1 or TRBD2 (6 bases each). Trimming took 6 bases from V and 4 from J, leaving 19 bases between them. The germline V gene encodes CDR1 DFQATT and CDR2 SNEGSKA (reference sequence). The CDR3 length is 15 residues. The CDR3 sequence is CSANGGTLHYNEQFF. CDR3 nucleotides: TGCAGTGCCAATGGGGGGACATTACATTACAATGAGCAGTTCTTC.

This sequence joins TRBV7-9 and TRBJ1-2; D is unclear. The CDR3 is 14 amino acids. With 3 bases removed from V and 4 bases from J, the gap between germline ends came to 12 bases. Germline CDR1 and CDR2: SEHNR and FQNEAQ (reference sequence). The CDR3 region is CASSFPGALYGYTF. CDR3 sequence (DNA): TGTGCCAGCAGCTTTCCGGGAGCCCTCTATGGCTACACCTTC.

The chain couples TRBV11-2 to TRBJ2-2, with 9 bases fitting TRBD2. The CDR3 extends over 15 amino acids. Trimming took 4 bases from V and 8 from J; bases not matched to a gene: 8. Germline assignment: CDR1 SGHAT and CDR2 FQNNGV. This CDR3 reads CASSSLRTSEGELFF. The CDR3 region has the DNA TGTGCCAGCAGCTCCCTTAGGACTAGCGAGGGGGAGCTGTTTTTT.